This TCR beta chain was identified in a study of human T cells and chemical hapten exposure (dated by TCRdb to the early 2020s). About the full investigation: For sensitization, 2% DPC in acetone was applied to a roughly 2 cm by roughly 2 cm area of upper inner arm skin. Throughout the study period of around 24 weeks, patients also received therapeutic DPC doses to the scalp every week. Patch testing was performed on the upper back with Finn chambers containing 0.01% DPC, and the patch tests were scored after 6 days according to International Contact Dermatitis Research Group standards. The mostly female patient cohort included alopecia areata with under or over 50% scalp involvement, alopecia totalis and alopecia universalis. The libraries were sequenced as a pool, and the TCR yield per sample differed mostly because of small variations in library volumes within the pool. The study tracked peripheral blood TCR repertoire changes in vivo during primary and secondary sensitization to the hapten diphenylcyclopropenone (DPC) in alopecia patients. Blood samples were taken from patients before sensitization (week 0) and at 2, 6 and about 24 weeks after DPC sensitization. About 29 alopecia patients gave blood for TCR sequencing at one to four time points (pre-sensitization, 2, 6 and 24 weeks). For every blood RNA sample, sequencing covered both the TCR alpha and TCR beta chains. On the study overall, not on this receptor specifically: DPC sensitization did not change how many TCRs were above 1 in 1000 frequency, and no evidence was found of alterations in global repertoire structure. Repeated subsampling changed both the strength of the expansion versus patch-test correlation and the threshold at which the correlation became significant. Because all patients had alopecia, a presumed autoimmune disease, the immune response of the patients might differ from that of healthy individuals. Expanded TCRs formed significantly more large CDR3 similarity clusters than pre-sensitization or healthy control sets, consistent with antigen-driven responses. Patch test score correlated positively with the number of PT1 expanded TCRs, reaching significance at thresholds 8, 16 and 32 but not at 4.

This clonotype was counted between two and nine times. The specificity of this receptor is unknown. Base qualities are not at hand, and no much larger clone is one base apart. This sample's time point label indicates: patch test 1, 2 weeks after DPC sensitization. According to the study, the label for this sample's treatment or condition signals: therapeutic diphenylcyclopropenone sensitization with weekly scalp DPC. Total RNA was extracted from unfractionated whole blood that had been collected in Tempus Blood RNA tubes. At each patch-test visit, blood was drawn before the patch test was applied. Eligible patients were aged 18 to 70, diagnosed with alopecia, deemed suitable for DPC therapy, and excluded if pregnant. Library construction relied on RACE. Data came from a NextSeq 500. Library preparation attached unique molecular identifiers to individual cDNA molecules for quantitative, reproducible TCR counting. For the original study's pipeline: Samples had a median of around 92,000 TCRs, with a range from roughly 20,000 to 700,000. The Decombinator software suite was used to annotate the V, J and CDR3 of the TCR reads. Every sample was subsampled to the same number of TCRs (28,000) for the PS versus PT1 abundance plots. Expanded TCRs were defined as absent before sensitization and observed at least eight times at the 2-week time point. TCRdb reran the public reads through fastp at Q25 and MiXCR, keeping productive beta chains. Every distinct CDR3 protein forms one entry, paired with its most common genes and DNA. The V and J calls were determined by TCRdb, not by the authors. This sample comprises 50,000 or so distinct CDR3 sequences, 11% of them detected only once. The ten largest account for around 1.8% of the sample.

Sample: whole blood, taken in connection with sensitization to the hapten diphenylcyclopropenone (DPC). The receptor was isolated from a woman aged 40 to 55 with alopecia areata. Some clones in this sample may be carry-over from other donors' samples.

Here the CDR3 is given as CASSSPGEYTGELFF. The DNA sequence reads TGTGCCAGCAGCTCCCCAGGGGAGTACACCGGGGAGCTGTTTTTT. The chain was built from TRBV5-4 and TRBJ2-2; tentative D gene TRBD1, with 6 bases matching. V loses 3 bases of germline sequence and J loses 3 bases, and the interval between the two ends is 12 bases. The germline V gene (reference sequence) provides CDR1 SGHNT and CDR2 YYREEE. From the cysteine up to the phenylalanine, the CDR3 has a length of 15 residues. Just the 45-base CDR3 DNA is kept, in frame starting at base 1. Reference TRBV5-4 and TRBJ2-2 genes cover what lies past the CDR3, so the full variable domain is ETGVTQSPTHLIKTRGQQVTLRCSSQSGHNTVSWYQQALGQGPQFIFQYYREEENGRGNFPPRFSGLQFPNYSSELNVNALELDDSALYLCASSSPGEYTGELFFGEGSRLTVL.